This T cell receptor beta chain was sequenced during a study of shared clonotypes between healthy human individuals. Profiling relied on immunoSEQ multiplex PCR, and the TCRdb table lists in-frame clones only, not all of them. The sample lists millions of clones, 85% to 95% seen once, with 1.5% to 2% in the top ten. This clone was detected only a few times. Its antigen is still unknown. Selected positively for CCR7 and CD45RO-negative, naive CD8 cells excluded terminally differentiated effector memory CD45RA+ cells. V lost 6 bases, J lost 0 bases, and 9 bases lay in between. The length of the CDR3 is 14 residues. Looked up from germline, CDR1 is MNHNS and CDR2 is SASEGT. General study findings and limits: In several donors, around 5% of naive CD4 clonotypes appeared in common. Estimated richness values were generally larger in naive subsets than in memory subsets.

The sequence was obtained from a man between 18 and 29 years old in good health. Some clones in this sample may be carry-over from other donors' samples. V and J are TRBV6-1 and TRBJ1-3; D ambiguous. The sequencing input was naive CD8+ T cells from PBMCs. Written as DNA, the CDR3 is TGTGCCAGCAGGCCGGAGGTCTCTGGAAACACCATATATTTT. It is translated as CASRPEVSGNTIYF.